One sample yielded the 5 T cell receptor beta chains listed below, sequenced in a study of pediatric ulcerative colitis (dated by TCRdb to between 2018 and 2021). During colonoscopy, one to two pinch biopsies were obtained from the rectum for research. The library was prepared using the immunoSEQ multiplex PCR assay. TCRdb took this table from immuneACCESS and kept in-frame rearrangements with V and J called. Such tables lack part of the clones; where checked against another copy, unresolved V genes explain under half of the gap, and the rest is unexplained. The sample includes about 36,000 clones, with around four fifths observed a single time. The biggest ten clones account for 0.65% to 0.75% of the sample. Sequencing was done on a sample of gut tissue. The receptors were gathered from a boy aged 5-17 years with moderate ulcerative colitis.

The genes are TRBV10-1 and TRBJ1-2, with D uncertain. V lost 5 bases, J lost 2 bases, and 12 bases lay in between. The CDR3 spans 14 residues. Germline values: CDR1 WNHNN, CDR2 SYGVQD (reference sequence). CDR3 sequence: CASSSGIRNYGYTF. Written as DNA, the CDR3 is TGCGCCAGCAGTTCAGGAATTCGAAACTATGGCTACACCTTC.

The CDR3 region is CASSMESLSSGNTIYF. For the CDR3, the DNA is TGTGCCAGTAGTATGGAGTCTCTGAGCTCTGGAAACACCATATATTTT. This chain uses TRBV19 with TRBJ1-3; no definite D call. The CDR3 is 16 residues long. Germline CDR1 LNHDA, CDR2 SQIVND (reference sequence). With 3 bases removed from V and 0 bases from J, the gap between germline ends came to 12 bases.

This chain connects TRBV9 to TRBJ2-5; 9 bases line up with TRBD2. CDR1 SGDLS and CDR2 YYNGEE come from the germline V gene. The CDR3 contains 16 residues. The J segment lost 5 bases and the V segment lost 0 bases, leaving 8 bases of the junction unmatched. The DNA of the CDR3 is TGTGCCAGCAGCGTAGGAGCTAGCGGGATTCGGGAGACCCAGTACTTC. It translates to CASSVGASGIRETQYF. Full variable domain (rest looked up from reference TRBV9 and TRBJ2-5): DSGVTQTPKHLITATGQRVTLRCSPRSGDLSVYWYQQSLDQGLQFLIQYYNGEERAKGNILERFSAQQFPDLHSELNLSSLELGDSALYFCASSVGASGIRETQYFGPGTRLLVL.

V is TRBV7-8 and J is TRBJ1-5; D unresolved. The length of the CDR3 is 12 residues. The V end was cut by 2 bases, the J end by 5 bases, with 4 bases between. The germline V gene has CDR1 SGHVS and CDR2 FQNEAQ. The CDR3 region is CASSLSYQPQHF. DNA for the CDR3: TGTGCCAGCAGCTTAAGCTATCAGCCCCAGCATTTT.

In DNA, the CDR3 is TGCGCCAGCAGCGTCGGTCCAGGACGAGGAATAAGCACAGATACGCAGTATTTT. It encodes CASSVGPGRGISTDTQYF. This chain links TRBV5-1 with TRBJ2-3; D is ambiguous. The CDR3 runs 18 residues. Trimming pared 4 bases from V and 0 bases from J, leaving 21 bases between. Germline loops: CDR1 SGHRS, CDR2 YFSETQ.